The 9 T cell receptor beta chains given below trace back to one sample, sequenced in a study of response to subunit inactivated influenza vaccine. TCRdb analysed the RT-PCR reads with MiXCR anew, one entry per CDR3 protein. The sample shows approximately 680,000 distinct CDR3 sequences, approximately 15% of them seen only once. The sample in question was PBMCs from blood, obtained approximately 13 days after vaccination. The receptors originated from a man between 50 and 59 years old who received an inactivated influenza vaccine.

This chain uses TRBV6-5 with TRBJ2-7, with D perhaps assigned TRBD1 or TRBD2 (5 bases each). The V gene lost 2 bases and the J gene lost 0 bases, with 11 bases spanning the gap. The CDR3 has 15 amino acids. Germline CDR1 and CDR2: MNHEY and SVGAGI. The DNA for the CDR3 is TGTGCCAGCAGTTACGGTGCAGGGAGCTCCTACGAGCAGTACTTC. It is translated as CASSYGAGSSYEQYF.

This clonotype was seen a few times. The chain employs TRBV20-1 and TRBJ2-5; 15 nucleotides line up with TRBD2. V lost 5 bases, J lost 7 bases, and 17 bases stayed unmatched. This CDR3 is 18 amino acids long. Germline V gene data show CDR1 as DFQATT and CDR2 as SNEGSKA (reference sequence). The CDR3, as DNA: TGCAGTGCTGGTACAACCGGGACTAGCGGGGGGACATCCCGGACCCAGTACTTC. Encoded protein: CSAGTTGTSGGTSRTQYF.

This clonotype has a handful of counts. The rearrangement links TRBV4-3 to TRBJ1-5; D remains ambiguous. Germline V gene lookup returns CDR1 LGHNA and CDR2 YSLEER. V lost 0 bases, J lost 5 bases, and 14 bases lay in between. The CDR3 is 16 residues long. The CDR3 is CASSQDLPGIYQPQHF. CDR3 DNA: TGCGCCAGCAGCCAAGATCTCCCGGGAATTTATCAGCCCCAGCATTTT.

The rearrangement joins TRBV7-9 to TRBJ2-7, with 11 bases matching TRBD1. V lost 6 bases, J lost 9 bases, and 4 bases stayed unmatched. CDR1 and CDR2 from the germline V gene are SEHNR and FQNEAQ (reference sequence). The CDR3 is 12 amino acids. This chain's CDR3 is CASRGQGVPQYF. The CDR3 region has the DNA TGTGCCAGCAGGGGACAGGGGGTTCCGCAGTACTTC.

This clonotype was counted a few times. The chain couples TRBV6-5 to TRBJ2-2, with a tentative D call TRBD2 (7 bases). Germline V lookup: CDR1 MNHEY, CDR2 SVGAGI. This CDR3 has 17 residues. V lost 2 bases and J lost 0, with 13 bases in between. Here the CDR3 reads CASSYGTGGSNTGELFF. As DNA, the CDR3 is TGTGCCAGCAGTTACGGGACGGGGGGCTCGAACACCGGGGAGCTGTTTTTT.

The sample holds a few counts of this clonotype. Here the CDR3 reads CSVFSPYGLGELFF. The CDR3 nucleotides are TGCAGCGTTTTCAGCCCTTACGGTCTCGGGGAGCTGTTTTTT. This chain joins TRBV29-1 and TRBJ2-2; no definite D call. The V gene lost 5 bases and the J gene lost 7 bases, with 17 bases spanning the gap. The CDR3 sequence is 14 residues long. Germline V CDR1 and CDR2: SQVTM, ANQGSEA.

The rearrangement links TRBV15 to TRBJ2-2; D possibly uses TRBD1 or TRBD2 (5 bases each). V lost 8 bases to trimming and J lost 2 bases, with 12 bases between them. Germline lookup yields CDR1 LNHNV and CDR2 YYDKDF (reference sequence). This CDR3 contains 14 residues. The CDR3 coding sequence is TGTGCCACCGCCGTGGGACCCAACACCGGGGAGCTGTTTTTT. This codes for CATAVGPNTGELFF.

The genes are TRBV6-1 and TRBJ2-1, with a possible D match to TRBD2 (6 bases). This CDR3 region has 15 residues. Germline V gene data show CDR1 as MNHNS and CDR2 as SASEGT. Trimming removed 4 bases at V and 3 bases at J, with 13 bases between. The CDR3 spells CASSGGPAGYNEQFF. In nucleotides, the CDR3 is TGTGCCAGCAGTGGAGGTCCAGCGGGCTACAATGAGCAGTTCTTC.

Ten or more counts support this clonotype. The rearrangement joins TRBV12-3 or TRBV12-4 to TRBJ2-1, with a tentative D call TRBD2 (6 bases). The CDR3 runs 15 residues. Trimming removed 3 bases from V and 4 bases from J, with 13 bases in between. The CDR3 DNA follows: TGTGCCAGCAGTTTGGTGTCAGGGAGGTACAATGAGCAGTTCTTC. Its translation is CASSLVSGRYNEQFF.